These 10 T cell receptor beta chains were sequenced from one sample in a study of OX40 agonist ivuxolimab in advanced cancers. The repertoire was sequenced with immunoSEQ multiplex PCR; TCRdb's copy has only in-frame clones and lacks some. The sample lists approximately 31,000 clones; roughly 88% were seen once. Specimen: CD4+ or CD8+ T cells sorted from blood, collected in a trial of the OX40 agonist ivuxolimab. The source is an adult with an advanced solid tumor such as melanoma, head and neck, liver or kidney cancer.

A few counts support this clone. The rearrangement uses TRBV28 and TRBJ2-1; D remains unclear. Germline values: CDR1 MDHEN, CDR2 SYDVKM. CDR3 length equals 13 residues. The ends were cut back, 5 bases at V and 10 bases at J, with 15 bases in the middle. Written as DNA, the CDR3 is TGTGCCAGCAGTCCCGACCTTTGGCAGGAGCAGTTCTTC. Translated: CASSPDLWQEQFF.

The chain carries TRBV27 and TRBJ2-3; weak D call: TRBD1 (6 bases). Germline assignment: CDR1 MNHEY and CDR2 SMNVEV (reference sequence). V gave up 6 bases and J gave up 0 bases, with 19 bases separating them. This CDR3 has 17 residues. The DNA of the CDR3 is TGTGCCAGCAGCATAAACAGGCCGAGGGGGAGCACAGATACGCAGTATTTT. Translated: CASSINRPRGSTDTQYF.

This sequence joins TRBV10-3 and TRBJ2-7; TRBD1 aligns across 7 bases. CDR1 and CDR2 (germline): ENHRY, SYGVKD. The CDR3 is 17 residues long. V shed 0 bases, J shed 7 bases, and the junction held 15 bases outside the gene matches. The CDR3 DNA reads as TGTGCCATCAGTGAGTCCCAGGACAGGCGACGGTTTGGAGAGCAGTACTTC. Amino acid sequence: CAISESQDRRRFGEQYF.

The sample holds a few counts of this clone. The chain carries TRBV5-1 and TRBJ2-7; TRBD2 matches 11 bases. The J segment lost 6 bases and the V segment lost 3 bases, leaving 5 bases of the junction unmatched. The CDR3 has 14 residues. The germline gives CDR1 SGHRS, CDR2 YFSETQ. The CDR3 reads CASSYSGGAGEQYF. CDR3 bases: TGCGCCAGCAGCTATAGCGGGGGGGCCGGCGAGCAGTACTTC.

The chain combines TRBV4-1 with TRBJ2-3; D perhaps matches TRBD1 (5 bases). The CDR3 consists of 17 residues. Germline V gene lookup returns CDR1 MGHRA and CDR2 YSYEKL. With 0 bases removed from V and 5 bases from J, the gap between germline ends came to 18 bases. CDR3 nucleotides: TGCGCCAGCAGCCAAGATACGGGCAGGGCTAGATTAGATACGCAGTATTTT. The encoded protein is CASSQDTGRARLDTQYF.

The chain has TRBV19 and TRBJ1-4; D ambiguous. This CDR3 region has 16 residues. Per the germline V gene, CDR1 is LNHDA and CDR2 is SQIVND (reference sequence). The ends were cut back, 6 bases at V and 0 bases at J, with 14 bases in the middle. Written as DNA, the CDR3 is TGTGCCAGTAGGCCTGCCTTCTACTCAACTAATGAAAAACTGTTTTTT. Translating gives CASRPAFYSTNEKLFF.

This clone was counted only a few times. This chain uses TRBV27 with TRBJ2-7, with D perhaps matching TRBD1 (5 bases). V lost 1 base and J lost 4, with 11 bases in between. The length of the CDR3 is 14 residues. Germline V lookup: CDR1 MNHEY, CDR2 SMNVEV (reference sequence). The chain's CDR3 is CASSLWGATYEQYF. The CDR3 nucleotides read TGTGCCAGCAGTTTATGGGGCGCCACTTACGAGCAGTACTTC.

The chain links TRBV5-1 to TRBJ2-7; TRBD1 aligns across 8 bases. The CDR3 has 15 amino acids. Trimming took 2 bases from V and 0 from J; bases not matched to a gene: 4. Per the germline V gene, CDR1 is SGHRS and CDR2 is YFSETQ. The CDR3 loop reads CASSFTGTGSYEQYF. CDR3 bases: TGCGCCAGCAGCTTTACCGGGACAGGCTCCTACGAGCAGTACTTC.

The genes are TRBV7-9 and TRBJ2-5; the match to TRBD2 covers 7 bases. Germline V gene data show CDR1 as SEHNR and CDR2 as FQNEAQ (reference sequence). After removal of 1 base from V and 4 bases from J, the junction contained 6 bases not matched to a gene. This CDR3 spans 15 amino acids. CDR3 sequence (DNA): TGTGCCAGCAGCTTAGAAGCGGGGCAGAGAGAGACCCAGTACTTC. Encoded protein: CASSLEAGQRETQYF. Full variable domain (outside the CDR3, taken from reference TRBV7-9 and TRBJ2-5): DTGVSQNPRHKITKRGQNVTFRCDPISEHNRLYWYRQTLGQGPEFLTYFQNEAQLEKSRLLSDRFSAERPKGSFSTLEIQRTEQGDSAMYLCASSLEAGQRETQYFGPGTRLLVL.

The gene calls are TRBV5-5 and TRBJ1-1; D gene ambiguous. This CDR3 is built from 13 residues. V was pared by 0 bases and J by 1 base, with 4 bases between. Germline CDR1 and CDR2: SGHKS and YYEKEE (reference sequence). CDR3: CASSLGENTEAFF. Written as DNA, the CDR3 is TGTGCCAGCAGCTTGGGGGAGAACACTGAAGCTTTCTTT.